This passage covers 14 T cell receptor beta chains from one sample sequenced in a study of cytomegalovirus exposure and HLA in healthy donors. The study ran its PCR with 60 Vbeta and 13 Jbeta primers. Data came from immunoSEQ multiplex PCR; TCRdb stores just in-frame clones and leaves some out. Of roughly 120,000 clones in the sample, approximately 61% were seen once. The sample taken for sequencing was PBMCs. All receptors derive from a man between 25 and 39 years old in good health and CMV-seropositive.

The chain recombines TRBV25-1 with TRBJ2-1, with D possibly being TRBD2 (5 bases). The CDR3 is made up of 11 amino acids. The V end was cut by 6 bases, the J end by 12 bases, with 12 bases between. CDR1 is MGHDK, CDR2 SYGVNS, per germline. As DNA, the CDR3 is TGTGCCAGCAGAGCGCGGGCGGGGCAGTTCTTC. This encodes CASRARAGQFF.

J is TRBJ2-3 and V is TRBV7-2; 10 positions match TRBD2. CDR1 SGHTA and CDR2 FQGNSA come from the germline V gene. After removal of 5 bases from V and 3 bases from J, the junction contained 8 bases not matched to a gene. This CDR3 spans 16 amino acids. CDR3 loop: CASSPGLAGATDTQYF. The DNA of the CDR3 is TGTGCCAGCAGCCCGGGGCTAGCGGGAGCGACAGATACGCAGTATTTT.

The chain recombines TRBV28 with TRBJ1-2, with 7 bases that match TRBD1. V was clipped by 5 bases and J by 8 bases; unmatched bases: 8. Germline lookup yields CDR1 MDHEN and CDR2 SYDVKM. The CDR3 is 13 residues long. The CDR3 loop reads CASSRDRTSGYTF. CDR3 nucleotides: TGTGCCAGCAGTAGGGACAGAACCTCAGGCTACACCTTC.

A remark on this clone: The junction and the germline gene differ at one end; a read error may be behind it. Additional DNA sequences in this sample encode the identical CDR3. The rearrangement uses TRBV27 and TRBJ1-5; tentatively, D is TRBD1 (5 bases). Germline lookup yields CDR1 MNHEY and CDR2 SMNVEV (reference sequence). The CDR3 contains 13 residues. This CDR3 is CASRPQGNQPQHF. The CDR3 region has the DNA TGTGCCAGCAGGCCTCAGGGAAATCAGCCCCAACATTTT.

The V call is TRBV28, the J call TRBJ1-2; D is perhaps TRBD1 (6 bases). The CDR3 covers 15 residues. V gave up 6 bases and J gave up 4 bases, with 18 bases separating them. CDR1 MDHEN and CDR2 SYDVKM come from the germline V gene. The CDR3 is CASSQPGHGAYGYTF. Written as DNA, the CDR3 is TGTGCCAGCAGCCAACCGGGACATGGGGCCTATGGCTACACCTTC.

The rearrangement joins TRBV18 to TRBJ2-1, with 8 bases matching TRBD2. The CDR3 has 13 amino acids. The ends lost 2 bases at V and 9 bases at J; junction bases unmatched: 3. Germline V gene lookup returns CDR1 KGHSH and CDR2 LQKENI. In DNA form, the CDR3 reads TGTGCCAGCTCACCAGGACTAGCAGCTGAGCAGTTCTTC. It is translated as CASSPGLAAEQFF. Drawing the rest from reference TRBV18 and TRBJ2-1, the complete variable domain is NAGVMQNPRHLVRRRGQEARLRCSPMKGHSHVYWYRQLPEEGLKFMVYLQKENIIDESGMPKERFSAEFPKEGPSILRIQQVVRGDSAAYFCASSPGLAAEQFFGPGTRLTVL.

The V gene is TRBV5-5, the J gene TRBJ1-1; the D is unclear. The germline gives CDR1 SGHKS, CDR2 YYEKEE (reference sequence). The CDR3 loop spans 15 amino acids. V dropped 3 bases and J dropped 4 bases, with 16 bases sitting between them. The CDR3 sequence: CASSYHGIVGTEAFF. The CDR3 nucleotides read TGTGCCAGCAGCTACCACGGGATTGTGGGCACTGAAGCTTTCTTT.

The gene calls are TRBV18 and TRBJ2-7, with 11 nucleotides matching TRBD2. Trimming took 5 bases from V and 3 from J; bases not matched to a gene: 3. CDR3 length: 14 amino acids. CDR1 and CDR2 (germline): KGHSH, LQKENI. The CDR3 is CASSAGLADYEQYF. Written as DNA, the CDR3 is TGTGCCAGCTCAGCGGGACTAGCGGACTACGAGCAGTACTTC.

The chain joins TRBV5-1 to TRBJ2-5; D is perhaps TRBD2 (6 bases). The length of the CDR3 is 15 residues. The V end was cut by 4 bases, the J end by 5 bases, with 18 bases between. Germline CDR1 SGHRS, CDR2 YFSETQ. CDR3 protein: CASSAGTAGGETQYF. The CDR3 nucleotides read TGCGCCAGCAGCGCAGGGACGGCCGGAGGGGAGACCCAGTACTTC.

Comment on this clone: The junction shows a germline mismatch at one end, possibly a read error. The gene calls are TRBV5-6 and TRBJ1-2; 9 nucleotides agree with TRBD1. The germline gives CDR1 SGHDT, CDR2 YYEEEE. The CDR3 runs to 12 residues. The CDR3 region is CASSPGQGLYAF. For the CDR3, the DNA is TGTGCCAGCAGCCCGGGACAGGGACTCTACGCCTTC.

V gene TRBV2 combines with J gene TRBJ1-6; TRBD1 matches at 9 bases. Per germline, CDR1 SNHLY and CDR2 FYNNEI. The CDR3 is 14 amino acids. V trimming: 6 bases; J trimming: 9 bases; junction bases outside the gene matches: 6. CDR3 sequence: CASSRDREASPLHF. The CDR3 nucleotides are TGTGCCAGCAGCAGGGACAGGGAGGCTTCACCCCTCCACTTT.

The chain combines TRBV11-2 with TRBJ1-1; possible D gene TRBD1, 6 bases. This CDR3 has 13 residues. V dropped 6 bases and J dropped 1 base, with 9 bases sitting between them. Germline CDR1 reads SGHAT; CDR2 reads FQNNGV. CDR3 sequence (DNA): TGTGCCAGCAGTTACAGGGCGAACACTGAAGCTTTCTTT. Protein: CASSYRANTEAFF.

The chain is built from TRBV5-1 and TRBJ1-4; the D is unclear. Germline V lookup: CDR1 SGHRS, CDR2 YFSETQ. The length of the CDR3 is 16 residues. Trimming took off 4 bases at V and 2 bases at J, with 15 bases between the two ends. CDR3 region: CASSAGGLRTNEKLFF. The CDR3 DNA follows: TGCGCCAGCAGCGCTGGAGGATTGCGCACTAATGAAAAACTGTTTTTT.

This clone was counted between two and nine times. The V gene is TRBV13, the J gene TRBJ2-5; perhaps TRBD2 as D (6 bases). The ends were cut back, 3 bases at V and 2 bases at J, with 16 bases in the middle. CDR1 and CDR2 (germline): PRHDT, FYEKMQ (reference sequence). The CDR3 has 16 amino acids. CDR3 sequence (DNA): TGTGCCAGCAGCTTGGGGCCGGGAGTGAGACAAGAGACCCAGTACTTC. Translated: CASSLGPGVRQETQYF. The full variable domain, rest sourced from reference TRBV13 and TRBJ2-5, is AAGVIQSPRHLIKEKRETATLKCYPIPRHDTVYWYQQGPGQDPQFLISFYEKMQSDKGSIPDRFSAQQFSDYHSELNMSSLELGDSALYFCASSLGPGVRQETQYFGPGTRLLVL.